One and the same sample provided the 5 T cell receptor beta chains below, sequenced in a study of blood T cell repertoires in COVID-19 (TCRdb year 2020). Library preparation employed the immunoSEQ multiplex PCR assay. Here the immuneACCESS table is served through TCRdb, limited to in-frame sequences with V and J called. Missing clones are a known gap in these copies; in checked studies unresolved V genes cover under half, and the rest lacks a known reason. This sample has a few hundred thousand clones in its table, and about 87% of those were observed once. The ten largest clones add up to 6% to 6.5% of the sample. The sample taken for sequencing was peripheral blood. The receptors were gathered from a woman in her twenties or thirties with COVID-19, enrolled during active disease.

V gene TRBV5-1 combines with J gene TRBJ2-5; 12 bases line up with TRBD1. Germline V gives CDR1 SGHRS, CDR2 YFSETQ. This CDR3 region has 14 residues. J lost 5 bases, V lost 6 bases, and 5 bases had no gene match. CDR3 nucleotides: TGCGCCAGCACCGGGACAGGGGGCAAGGAGACCCAGTACTTC. This codes for CASTGTGGKETQYF.

This chain links TRBV7-9 with TRBJ2-3, with 8 bases aligning to TRBD2. The junction had 7 bases not matched to a gene; V was cut back by 2 bases and J by 0 bases. The germline gives CDR1 SEHNR, CDR2 FQNEAQ (reference sequence). The CDR3 runs to 17 residues. CDR3 in amino acids: CASSLRGTSFSTDTQYF. DNA of the CDR3: TGTGCCAGCAGCTTAAGAGGGACTAGTTTCAGCACAGATACGCAGTATTTT.

This clone appeared a single time. The rearrangement joins TRBV27 to TRBJ1-1; D unclear. V was shortened by 3 bases and J by 2 bases, with 7 bases between the two germline ends. Germline-derived CDR1 and CDR2 are MNHEY and SMNVEV (reference sequence). This CDR3 region has 13 residues. The CDR3 here is CASSFTYNTEAFF. The CDR3 nucleotides read TGTGCCAGCAGTTTCACCTATAACACTGAAGCTTTCTTT.

The chain links TRBV10-3 to TRBJ2-7; 7 bases are shared with TRBD1. This CDR3 comprises 13 residues. After removal of 6 bases from V and 6 bases from J, the junction contained 8 bases not matched to a gene. The germline V gene has CDR1 ENHRY and CDR2 SYGVKD. CDR3 protein: CAIRGDRAGEQYV. The CDR3 region has the DNA TGTGCCATCAGGGGGGACAGAGCCGGCGAGCAGTACGTC.

The chain recombines TRBV24-1 with TRBJ1-1, with 8 bases matching TRBD1. This CDR3 spans 13 amino acids. Germline V gene data show CDR1 as KGHDR and CDR2 as SFDVKD. The V gene end was trimmed by 3 bases and the J gene end by 9 bases; junction bases not matched to a gene: 5. The CDR3 sequence: CATSDPDRAKAFF. As DNA, the CDR3 is TGTGCCACCAGTGATCCGGACAGGGCTAAAGCTTTCTTT.